A single T cell receptor beta chain is shown here with its context. The entry originates in a study of blood T cell repertoires in COVID-19. CDR3 length: 12 residues. Germline V gene data show CDR1 as MDHEN and CDR2 as SYDVKM. The ends were cut back, 2 bases at V and 8 bases at J, with 7 bases in the middle. Sequenced by immunoSEQ multiplex PCR; TCRdb stores in-frame clones only, minus some. The sample holds some 340,000 clones, around 83% seen once. The clonotype originates from a man younger than 40 with active or convalescent COVID-19. The gene calls are TRBV28 and TRBJ2-1; D remains ambiguous. The specimen was peripheral blood. The CDR3 sequence: CASSLASDEQFF. Here the CDR3 DNA reads TGTGCCAGCAGTTTAGCTAGTGATGAGCAGTTCTTC.